A single sample is the source of the 3 T cell receptor beta chains below, sequenced in a study of human T cells and chemical hapten exposure (dated by TCRdb to 2020 to 2022). Explained via the paper, the time point label denotes: patch test 2, 6 weeks after DPC sensitization. The sample's treatment or condition label is to be understood as: therapeutic diphenylcyclopropenone sensitization with weekly scalp DPC. The library was prepared using RACE. Sequencer: NextSeq 500. TCRdb reanalyzed the raw reads on its own, using fastp at Q25 for trimming and MiXCR for clone calling, and kept in-frame beta chains. CDR3 protein duplicates are merged, each entry listing the most common genes and DNA. The sample records about 73,000 distinct CDR3 sequences, roughly 8.5% of which are singletons. The top ten hold roughly 3% of the sample. Here the sequenced sample was whole blood, taken in connection with sensitization to the hapten diphenylcyclopropenone (DPC). The receptor set was obtained from a woman aged 50 to 60 with alopecia areata. Some clones in this sample may be carry-over from other donors' samples.

This chain uses TRBV12-5 with TRBJ2-4; D possibly corresponds to TRBD1 (5 bases). Germline V gene lookup returns CDR1 LGHNT and CDR2 FRNRAP. Trimming took off 10 bases at V and 0 bases at J, with 13 bases between the two ends. The CDR3 extends over 14 amino acids. CDR3 in amino acids: CAKPAGQAKNIQYF. DNA of the CDR3: TGTGCTAAACCGGCAGGGCAAGCCAAAAACATTCAGTACTTC.

In DNA form, the CDR3 reads TGTGCCAGCAGCTTACCGATGCACGTCGCAGATACGCAGTATTTT. Residues: CASSLPMHVADTQYF. This chain links TRBV7-9 with TRBJ2-3; D not certain. The CDR3 is 15 residues long. Trimming left V 2 bases short and J 4 bases short, with 13 bases between. Per the germline V gene, CDR1 is SEHNR and CDR2 is FQNEAQ (reference sequence).

This clonotype was seen many times. V and J are TRBV6-2 or TRBV6-3 and TRBJ2-2; perhaps TRBD2 as D (6 bases). CDR1 MNHEY and CDR2 SVGEGT come from the germline V gene. The CDR3 loop spans 14 amino acids. V lost 5 bases, J lost 6 bases, and 13 bases lay in between. CDR3 loop: CASSRIAEAGELFF. In nucleotides, the CDR3 is TGTGCCAGCAGTCGGATAGCGGAGGCCGGGGAGCTGTTTTTT.